These 27 T cell receptor beta chains came from one sample sequenced in a study of T cell responses to AZD1222 COVID-19 vaccine. Sequenced by immunoSEQ multiplex PCR; TCRdb stores in-frame clones only, minus some. This table has fewer than 110,000 clones, over 75% appearing once. Sequenced here: peripheral blood, sampled 28 days after the second AZD1222 dose. These receptors originate from an adult who received the AZD1222 COVID-19 vaccine.

This chain joins TRBV9 and TRBJ1-5; D is possibly TRBD1 (6 bases). V was pared by 3 bases and J by 6 bases, with 13 bases between. The length of the CDR3 is 14 residues. CDR1 and CDR2 from the germline V gene are SGDLS and YYNGEE. DNA for the CDR3: TGTGCCAGCAGCGAAGGGGGTTTCGGTCAGCCCCAGCATTTT. Translation: CASSEGGFGQPQHF.

The gene calls are TRBV12-3 or TRBV12-4 and TRBJ2-2, with no clear D. V was pared by 3 bases and J by 5 bases, with 7 bases between. The CDR3 has 13 amino acids. CDR3 bases: TGTGCCAGCAGTTTTGGTGGGACCGGGGAGCTGTTTTTT. Amino acid sequence: CASSFGGTGELFF.

In this sample, this clone turned up a few times. This chain links TRBV9 with TRBJ1-6, with 7 bases that match TRBD1. CDR1 and CDR2 from the germline V gene are SGDLS and YYNGEE. The V gene end was trimmed by 0 bases and the J gene end by 10 bases; junction bases not matched to a gene: 4. The CDR3 covers 14 residues. CDR3 in amino acids: CASSVGQGDSPLHF. The CDR3 region has the DNA TGTGCCAGCAGCGTAGGACAGGGAGACTCACCCCTCCACTTT.

The chain employs TRBV6-5 and TRBJ2-7, with 9 bases matching TRBD2. There are 14 residues in the CDR3. The J segment lost 3 bases and the V segment lost 7 bases, leaving 7 bases of the junction unmatched. The germline CDR1 and CDR2 sequences are MNHEY and SVGAGI. The CDR3 DNA is TGTGCCAGCAACAAGCGGGAGGCCCTCTACGAGCAGTACTTC. Amino acids: CASNKREALYEQYF.

The chain combines TRBV7-9 with TRBJ2-1, with D possibly called TRBD1 or TRBD2 (5 bases each). CDR3 length: 15 amino acids. The germline V gene has CDR1 SEHNR and CDR2 FQNEAQ (reference sequence). The germline V and J ends were trimmed by 5 bases and 3 bases, with 14 bases remaining between them. For the CDR3, the DNA is TGTGCCAGCAGCCCCCCGGGACGGATCTACAATGAGCAGTTCTTC. The encoded protein is CASSPPGRIYNEQFF.

V and J are TRBV19 and TRBJ1-6; TRBD1 might be the D (5 bases). The germline gives CDR1 LNHDA, CDR2 SQIVND (reference sequence). The V end was cut by 5 bases, the J end by 5 bases, with 16 bases between. The CDR3 has 16 amino acids. The CDR3 reads CASSVLTGRHNSPLHF. For the CDR3, the DNA is TGTGCCAGTAGTGTGCTCACGGGACGGCATAATTCACCCCTCCACTTT.

The CDR3 sequence: CASSWTATYEQYF. CDR3 sequence (DNA): TGTGCCAGCAGCTGGACAGCTACCTACGAGCAGTACTTC. The chain carries TRBV5-5 and TRBJ2-7; D perhaps matches TRBD1 (6 bases). Deletions cut 3 bases from V and 2 bases from J, with 9 bases between. Per germline, CDR1 SGHKS and CDR2 YYEKEE (reference sequence). The CDR3 contains 13 residues.

The CDR3 reads CSASSGTANYGYTF. The CDR3, as DNA: TGCAGTGCTAGTTCTGGTACCGCTAACTATGGCTACACCTTC. This chain joins TRBV20-1 and TRBJ1-2; D is undetermined. V was pared by 3 bases and J by 0 bases, with 11 bases between. Germline assignment: CDR1 DFQATT and CDR2 SNEGSKA (reference sequence). The length of the CDR3 is 14 residues.

Concerning this clone: The germline gene is not matched at one end of the junction; a read error may be the cause. This chain uses TRBV28 with TRBJ1-2, with D unresolved. Germline V gives CDR1 MDHEN, CDR2 SYDVKM. The CDR3 runs 13 residues. The CDR3 loop reads CASSLPGNSGYTF. The DNA of the CDR3 is TGTGCCAGCAGTTTGCCAGGTAACTCTGGCTACACCTTC.

The J gene is TRBJ2-4, the V gene TRBV2; a possible D gene is TRBD1 (5 bases). CDR1 is SNHLY and CDR2 is FYNNEI in the germline V gene. Trimming pared 8 bases from V and 4 bases from J, leaving 15 bases between. The CDR3 spans 14 residues. The CDR3 region is CASRLGQGKNIQYF. CDR3 sequence (DNA): TGTGCCAGCCGCCTGGGGCAGGGTAAAAACATTCAGTACTTC.

The chain uses TRBV5-1 and TRBJ1-2; TRBD1 aligns across 7 bases. Germline CDR1 and CDR2: SGHRS and YFSETQ. Losses at the gene ends were 3 bases for V and 8 bases for J; bases not matched to a gene: 7. The CDR3 consists of 13 residues. The CDR3 DNA follows: TGCGCCAGCAGCTCCGACAGGGTTTTGGGCTACACCTTC. It specifies CASSSDRVLGYTF.

The chain is built from TRBV28 and TRBJ2-7; D may be TRBD1 or TRBD2 (5 bases each). This CDR3 is built from 15 residues. V lost 6 bases, J lost 0 bases, and 15 bases lay in between. Germline lookup yields CDR1 MDHEN and CDR2 SYDVKM. This CDR3 reads CASSLMKGSSYEQYF. CDR3 sequence (DNA): TGTGCCAGCAGCCTTATGAAGGGGAGCTCCTACGAGCAGTACTTC.

The chain recombines TRBV7-2 with TRBJ1-4, with 9 bases that match TRBD1. The CDR3 is 14 residues long. Looked up from germline, CDR1 is SGHTA and CDR2 is FQGNSA. J lost 4 bases, V lost 3 bases, and 0 bases had no gene match. The CDR3 reads CASSLTGGNEKLFF. The DNA of the CDR3 is TGTGCCAGCAGCTTGACAGGGGGTAATGAAAAACTGTTTTTT.

The gene calls are TRBV6-5 and TRBJ2-7; maybe TRBD1 (6 bases). Germline CDR1 is MNHEY and CDR2 is SVGAGI. V was cut by 4 bases and J by 6 bases, with 16 bases left in between. The CDR3 totals 14 residues. This CDR3 reads CASSSITGLGEQYF. The CDR3 DNA sequence: TGTGCCAGCAGTTCTATTACAGGGTTAGGCGAGCAGTACTTC.

The chain employs TRBV7-9 and TRBJ2-1; 8 bases line up with TRBD1. The ends lost 5 bases at V and 8 bases at J; junction bases unmatched: 11. This CDR3 comprises 15 residues. Looked up from germline, CDR1 is SEHNR and CDR2 is FQNEAQ (reference sequence). CDR3: CASSQDRDLPYEQFF. Written as DNA, the CDR3 is TGTGCCAGCAGCCAGGACAGGGATCTTCCCTATGAGCAGTTCTTC.

V is TRBV4-2 and J is TRBJ2-7; 9 bases align to TRBD2. Losses at the gene ends were 1 base for V and 3 bases for J; bases not matched to a gene: 7. Germline V lookup: CDR1 LGHNA, CDR2 YNFKEQ. This CDR3 has 16 residues. CDR3 coding DNA: TGTGCCAGCAGCCAAGGGGTAGCGGGAGCTTTCTACGAGCAGTACTTC. This gives the protein CASSQGVAGAFYEQYF.

This chain connects TRBV4-1 to TRBJ2-5; 7 nucleotides match TRBD2. The CDR3 spans 15 residues. V shed 0 bases and J 5 bases; nucleotides not matched to a gene: 6. In germline, CDR1 is MGHRA, CDR2 YSYEKL. DNA of the CDR3: TGCGCCAGCAGCCAAGATCCCAGGGAGGGGGAGACCCAGTACTTC. As protein: CASSQDPREGETQYF.

This clone was counted once. CDR3 protein: CAISEGNYGYTF. In DNA form, the CDR3 reads TGTGCCATCAGTGAGGGGAACTATGGCTACACCTTC. This rearrangement joins TRBV10-3 to TRBJ1-2, with no clear D. Looked up from germline, CDR1 is ENHRY and CDR2 is SYGVKD. The CDR3 totals 12 residues. V lost 2 bases and J lost 2, with 3 bases in between.

This clone has a handful of counts. V is TRBV5-1 and J is TRBJ1-2; D is unclear. The CDR3 has 15 amino acids. The germline CDR1 and CDR2 sequences are SGHRS and YFSETQ. The ends were cut back, 0 bases at V and 4 bases at J, with 13 bases in the middle. The CDR3 DNA follows: TGCGCCAGCAGCTTGGCCGCGGGCACAGCCTATGGCTACACCTTC. Its protein product is CASSLAAGTAYGYTF.

This chain links TRBV2 with TRBJ1-1; D unresolved. V was trimmed by 5 bases and J by 1 base, leaving 14 bases between them. This CDR3 contains 15 residues. Germline CDR1 and CDR2: SNHLY and FYNNEI. The CDR3: CASSKESVRNTEAFF. CDR3 DNA sequence: TGTGCCAGCAGTAAGGAGTCCGTACGGAACACTGAAGCTTTCTTT.

The chain has TRBV9 and TRBJ1-1; D uncertain. This CDR3 contains 13 residues. Deletions cut 5 bases from V and 5 bases from J, with 13 bases between. Germline V gives CDR1 SGDLS, CDR2 YYNGEE. For the CDR3, the DNA is TGTGCCAGCAGACCAGACGAGGAGACTGAAGCTTTCTTT. Translated, it gives CASRPDEETEAFF.

The chain is built from TRBV12-3 or TRBV12-4 and TRBJ1-2, with TRBD1 identical over 8 bases. V lost 6 bases to trimming and J lost 4 bases; unmatched junction nucleotides: 4. The CDR3 totals 13 residues. CDR3 coding DNA: TGTGCCAGCAGCTCAGGGGGCTTCTATGGCTACACCTTC. Protein product: CASSSGGFYGYTF.

The rearrangement joins TRBV27 to TRBJ1-6; the D is unclear. The ends were cut back, 5 bases at V and 6 bases at J, with 14 bases in the middle. CDR1 MNHEY and CDR2 SMNVEV come from the germline V gene (reference sequence). This CDR3 is 15 amino acids long. DNA of the CDR3: TGTGCCAGCAGTGCACGGGAGCCCCTTAATTCACCCCTCCACTTT. Translated: CASSAREPLNSPLHF.

CDR3 nucleotide sequence: TGTGCCAGCAGGCCGGGGAACACCTACGAGCAGTACTTC. Protein sequence: CASRPGNTYEQYF. The chain has TRBV14 and TRBJ2-7, with D perhaps matching TRBD2 (5 bases). CDR1 SGHDN and CDR2 FVKESK come from the germline V gene. Trimming removed 6 bases from V and 2 bases from J, with 11 bases in between. This CDR3 has 13 amino acids.

V is TRBV28 and J is TRBJ2-7; D possibly matches TRBD1 or TRBD2 (5 bases each). The CDR3 sequence is 17 residues long. The V gene lost 2 bases and the J gene lost 2 bases, with 19 bases spanning the gap. CDR1 is MDHEN, CDR2 SYDVKM, per germline. The CDR3 DNA sequence: TGTGCCAGCAGTTTACCCTGGTGGGGGATCAATGCCTACGAGCAGTACTTC. This sequence encodes CASSLPWWGINAYEQYF.

This rearrangement joins TRBV29-1 to TRBJ2-3; D remains ambiguous. The CDR3 has 13 amino acids. In germline, CDR1 is SQVTM, CDR2 ANQGSEA. Trimming shortened V by 6 bases and J by 0 bases, and 10 bases separated the two germline ends. The CDR3 DNA follows: TGCAGCGTCCTGTGGGCTAGCACAGATACGCAGTATTTT. Translation gives CSVLWASTDTQYF.

This chain uses TRBV2 with TRBJ2-2, with TRBD2 matching over 10 bases. The CDR3 contains 14 residues. Germline assignment: CDR1 SNHLY and CDR2 FYNNEI. V shed 1 base, J shed 7 bases, and the junction held 0 bases outside the gene matches. The CDR3 DNA sequence: TGTGCCAGCAGTGAAGGGACTAGCGGCGGGGAGCTGTTTTTT. Protein sequence: CASSEGTSGGELFF.